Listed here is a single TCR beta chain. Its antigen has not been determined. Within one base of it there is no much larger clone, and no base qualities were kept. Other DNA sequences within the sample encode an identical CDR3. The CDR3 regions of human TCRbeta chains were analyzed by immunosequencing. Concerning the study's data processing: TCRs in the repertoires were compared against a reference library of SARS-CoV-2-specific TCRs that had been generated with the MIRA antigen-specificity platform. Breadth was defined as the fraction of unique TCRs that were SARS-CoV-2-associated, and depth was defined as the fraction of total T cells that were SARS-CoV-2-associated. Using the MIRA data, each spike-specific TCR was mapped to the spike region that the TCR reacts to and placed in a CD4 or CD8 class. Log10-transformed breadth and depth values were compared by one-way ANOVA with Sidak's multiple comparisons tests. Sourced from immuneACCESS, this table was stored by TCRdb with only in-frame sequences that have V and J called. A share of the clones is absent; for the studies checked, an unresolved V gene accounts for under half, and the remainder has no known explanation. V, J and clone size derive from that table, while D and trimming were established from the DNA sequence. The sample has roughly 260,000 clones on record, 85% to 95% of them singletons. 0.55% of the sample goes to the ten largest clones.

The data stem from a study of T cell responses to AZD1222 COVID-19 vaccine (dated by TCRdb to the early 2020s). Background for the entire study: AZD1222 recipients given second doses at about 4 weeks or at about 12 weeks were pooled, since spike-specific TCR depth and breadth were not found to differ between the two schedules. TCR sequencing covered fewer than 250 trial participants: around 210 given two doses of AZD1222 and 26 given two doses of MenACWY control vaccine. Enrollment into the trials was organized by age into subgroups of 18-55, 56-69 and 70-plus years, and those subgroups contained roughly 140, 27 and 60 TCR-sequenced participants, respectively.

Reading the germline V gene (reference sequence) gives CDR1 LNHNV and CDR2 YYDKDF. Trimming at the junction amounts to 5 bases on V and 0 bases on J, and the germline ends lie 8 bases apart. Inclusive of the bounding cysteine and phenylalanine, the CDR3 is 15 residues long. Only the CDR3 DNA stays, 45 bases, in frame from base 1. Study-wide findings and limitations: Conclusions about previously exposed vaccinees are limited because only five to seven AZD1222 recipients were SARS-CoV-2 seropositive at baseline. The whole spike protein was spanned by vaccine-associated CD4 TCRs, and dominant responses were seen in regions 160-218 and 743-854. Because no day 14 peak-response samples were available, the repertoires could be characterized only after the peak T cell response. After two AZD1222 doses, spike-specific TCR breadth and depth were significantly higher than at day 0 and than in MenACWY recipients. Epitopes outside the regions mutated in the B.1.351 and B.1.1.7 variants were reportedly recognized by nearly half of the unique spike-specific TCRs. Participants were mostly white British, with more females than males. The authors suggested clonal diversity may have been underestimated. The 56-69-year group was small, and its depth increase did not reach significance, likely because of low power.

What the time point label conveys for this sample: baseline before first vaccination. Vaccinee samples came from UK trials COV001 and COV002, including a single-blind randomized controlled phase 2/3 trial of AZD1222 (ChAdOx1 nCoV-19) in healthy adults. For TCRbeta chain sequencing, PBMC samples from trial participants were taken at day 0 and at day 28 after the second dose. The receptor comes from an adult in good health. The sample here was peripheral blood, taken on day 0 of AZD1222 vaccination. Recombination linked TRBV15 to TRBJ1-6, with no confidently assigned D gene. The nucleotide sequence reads TGTGCCACCAGCCGGGGAGGCTCCTATAATTCACCCCTCCACTTT. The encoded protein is CATSRGGSYNSPLHF.